These 3 T cell receptor beta chains came from one sample sequenced in a study of T cell clusters in autoimmune cytopenias. Multiplex touch-down PCR amplified TRB using TRB-A and TRB-B pools in one tube. TCRdb reprocessed the multiplex PCR reads and stores each CDR3 protein as one record, lacking DNA. This repertoire includes about 4,900 distinct CDR3 sequences. TRB amplification used 250 ng of peripheral blood genomic DNA. These same data were also listed under a study on T cell repertoires in aging, cancer and after chemotherapy.

Sequences were obtained from peripheral blood. These TCRs come from a human donor in good health.

This sequence joins TRBV12-3 or TRBV12-4 and TRBJ1-5. The CDR3 is 13 residues long. CDR3 sequence reads: CASRLDSNQPQHF.

This clonotype is medium-sized (0.01 to 0.1%) by frequency. This chain connects TRBV19 to TRBJ2-3; TCRdb indicates TRBD2, and absent DNA this call remains unverified. The CDR3 is 14 amino acids. Germline CDR1 is LNHDA and CDR2 is SQIVND (reference sequence). CDR3 residues: CASSPGGPADTQYF.

V usage is TRBV27 and J usage is TRBJ2-3; TCRdb outputs TRBD2, but without DNA this stays unchecked. CDR3 length equals 17 residues. Per the germline V gene, CDR1 is MNHEY and CDR2 is SMNVEV (reference sequence). CDR3 sequence: CASSQIGLAGVPDTQYF.